Shown below are 24 T cell receptor beta chains from a single sample sequenced in a study of blood T cells in healthy people across ages. A sample-barcoded 5' primer and a J-beta primer mix were used in a second PCR of about 7 to 12 cycles. A single record per CDR3 protein comes from TCRdb applying MiXCR to the 5' RACE reads. The top ten hold roughly 20% of the sample, which has about 570,000 distinct CDR3 sequences, 27% seen once. The source material was blood. The receptors shown here come from a woman aged 70 to 79 in good health.

At least ten counts were recorded for this clonotype. The genes are TRBV5-1 and TRBJ1-2; the D gene is possibly TRBD1 (6 bases). In germline, CDR1 is SGHRS, CDR2 YFSETQ. This CDR3 comprises 15 residues. The V end was cut by 0 bases, the J end by 3 bases, with 12 bases between. CDR3 sequence: CASSLEPGQYYGYTF. CDR3 nucleotide sequence: TGCGCCAGCAGCTTGGAGCCGGGACAATACTATGGCTACACCTTC.

This clonotype was found a few times. At one boundary the junction diverges from the germline segment, which might be a read error. This chain links TRBV25-1 with TRBJ1-6; maybe TRBD1 (6 bases). The CDR3 extends over 16 amino acids. Per the germline V gene, CDR1 is MGHDK and CDR2 is SYGVNS. The CDR3 loop is CASSPTQGSYNSPLHF. The CDR3 nucleotides are TGTGCCAGCAGTCCGACACAGGGCTCCTATAATTCACCTCTCCACTTT.

Turning to this clonotype: It may be a read error: a sequence one base away is much more abundant. This chain joins TRBV7-3 and TRBJ1-1; weak D call: TRBD1 (5 bases). The germline V gene has CDR1 SGHTA and CDR2 FQGTGA. This CDR3 is built from 13 residues. CDR3 nucleotide sequence: TGTGCCAGCAGCCGACAGCCAAACACTGAAGCTTCCTTT. Its protein is CASSRQPNTEASF.

This chain's CDR3 is CASRWGRSGANVLTF. CDR3 nucleotide sequence: TGTGCCAGTAGATGGGGTCGTTCTGGGGCCAACGTCCTGACTTTC. The J gene is TRBJ2-6, the V gene TRBV19; D gene ambiguous. Trimming stripped 6 bases from V and 1 base from J, with 10 bases between. The CDR3 has 15 amino acids. Germline values: CDR1 LNHDA, CDR2 SQIVND (reference sequence).

V is TRBV29-1 and J is TRBJ2-5, with D uncertain. Trimming took 4 bases from V and 5 from J, leaving 8 bases between them. The CDR3 length is 11 residues. Germline-derived CDR1 and CDR2 are SQVTM and ANQGSEA. For the CDR3, the DNA is TGCAGCGTTGGTGCGTTCGAGACCCAGTACTTC. The encoded protein is CSVGAFETQYF.

This clonotype was found a few times. The gene calls are TRBV20-1 and TRBJ1-6; possibly TRBD1 for D (6 bases). Germline CDR1 DFQATT, CDR2 SNEGSKA (reference sequence). The CDR3 runs to 16 residues. The V end lost 3 bases, the J end lost 6 bases, and 18 bases lay between the germline ends. The CDR3: CSASRTVTQLNSPLHF. Here the CDR3 DNA reads TGCAGTGCTAGTCGGACAGTCACCCAACTTAATTCACCCCTCCACTTT.

This clonotype occurred a few times. Relative to the germline gene, one junction end is altered; a read error may explain this. The chain uses TRBV5-1 and TRBJ2-6; tentatively, D is TRBD1 (5 bases). The CDR3 contains 17 residues. CDR1 and CDR2 from the germline V gene are SGHRS and YFSETQ. CDR3 DNA: TGCGCCAGCAGCTTGGCGACAGTATCCTCTGGGGCCAACGTCCTGGCTTTC. This translates into CASSLATVSSGANVLAF.

The chain couples TRBV18 to TRBJ2-7, with D unclear. CDR1 KGHSH and CDR2 LQKENI come from the germline V gene. This CDR3 region has 14 residues. Between the trimmed V and J ends, which lost 6 bases and 0 bases, there was a span of 12 bases. The CDR3: CASSAPFSSYEQYF. The CDR3 DNA is TGTGCCAGCTCCGCGCCATTTAGCTCCTACGAGCAGTACTTC.

This chain connects TRBV20-1 to TRBJ2-5; 9 nucleotides align to TRBD2. The J call may not be correct, given that the DNA end is closer to TRBJ2-1. The CDR3 is 16 amino acids. Germline V gene data show CDR1 as DFQATT and CDR2 as SNEGSKA (reference sequence). The CDR3 loop reads CSARDYIAGAYNEQFF. The CDR3 DNA reads TGCAGTGCTAGGGATTATATAGCGGGGGCTTACAATGAGCAGTTCTTC.

This clonotype has just one count. The chain has TRBV4-1 and TRBJ2-1; 10 bases fit TRBD1. The CDR3 totals 16 residues. With V trimmed by 3 bases and J by 3 bases, 5 bases remained unmatched. In germline, CDR1 is MGHRA, CDR2 YSYEKL. CDR3 sequence (DNA): TGCGCCAGCAGCCATCCTGACAGGGGGCACTACAATGAGCAGTTCTTC. Encoded protein: CASSHPDRGHYNEQFF.

V is TRBV5-1 and J is TRBJ2-7; perhaps TRBD1 as D (5 bases). CDR1 is SGHRS, CDR2 YFSETQ, per germline. The V gene lost 2 bases and the J gene lost 6 bases, with 12 bases spanning the gap. This CDR3 comprises 13 residues. The chain's CDR3 is CASSFQGTGEQYF. Written as DNA, the CDR3 is TGCGCCAGCAGCTTCCAGGGAACGGGCGAGCAGTACTTC.

This chain connects TRBV7-2 to TRBJ1-1; D is unclear. This CDR3 comprises 13 residues. Trimming took 6 bases from V and 5 from J, leaving 13 bases between them. CDR1 and CDR2 from the germline V gene are SGHTA and FQGNSA. CDR3 nucleotides: TGTGCCAGCAGTTTTGTCCGGGAGACTGAAGCTTTCTTT. The encoded protein is CASSFVRETEAFF. Drawing the rest from reference TRBV7-2 and TRBJ1-1, the complete variable domain is GAGVSQSPSNKVTEKGKDVELRCDPISGHTALYWYRQSLGQGLEFLIYFQGNSAPDKSGLPSDRFSAERTGGSVSTLTIQRTQQEDSAVYLCASSFVRETEAFFGQGTRLTVV.

This clonotype was seen a few times. The V gene is TRBV20-1, the J gene TRBJ1-2, with D possibly TRBD1 on 6 matching bases. This CDR3 is 12 amino acids long. The germline V and J ends were trimmed by 6 bases and 7 bases, with 15 bases remaining between them. Germline assignment: CDR1 DFQATT and CDR2 SNEGSKA (reference sequence). CDR3 nucleotide sequence: TGCAGTGCACCCACAGAGGGGGTTGGCTACACCTTC. The encoded protein is CSAPTEGVGYTF.

This clonotype is a singleton in its sample. V gene TRBV7-2 combines with J gene TRBJ1-4, with unresolved D. V was trimmed by 5 bases and J by 0 bases, leaving 13 bases between them. This CDR3 has 16 residues. Germline V gene data show CDR1 as SGHTA and CDR2 as FQGNSA. CDR3 in amino acids: CASSPRSLATNEKLFF. The CDR3 DNA reads TGTGCCAGCAGCCCAAGATCATTGGCAACTAATGAAAAACTGTTTTTT. The entire variable domain, with the rest obtained from reference TRBV7-2 and TRBJ1-4, is as follows: GAGVSQSPSNKVTEKGKDVELRCDPISGHTALYWYRQSLGQGLEFLIYFQGNSAPDKSGLPSDRFSAERTGGSVSTLTIQRTQQEDSAVYLCASSPRSLATNEKLFFGSGTQLSVL.

V usage is TRBV27 and J usage is TRBJ1-2, with 7 positions matching TRBD1. V lost 5 bases, J lost 4 bases, and 4 bases stayed unmatched. This CDR3 comprises 13 residues. Germline V gene data show CDR1 as MNHEY and CDR2 as SMNVEV (reference sequence). The CDR3: CASSQGDGYGYTF. In DNA form, the CDR3 reads TGTGCCAGCAGTCAGGGGGACGGCTATGGCTACACCTTC.

The table lists this clonotype with a few counts. CDR3 DNA: TGTGCCAGCAGCCAAGGGGCCGGGACAGGGACAGATACGCAGTATTTT. Translating gives CASSQGAGTGTDTQYF. The chain links TRBV4-2 to TRBJ2-3, with 9 bases aligning to TRBD1. V shed 1 base and J 3 bases; nucleotides not matched to a gene: 5. This CDR3 is 16 amino acids long. Germline V gene sequence: CDR1 LGHNA, CDR2 YNFKEQ.

The chain employs TRBV2 and TRBJ1-2, with 8 bases matching TRBD1. V was pared by 4 bases and J by 6 bases, with 7 bases of the junction left unmatched. CDR1 is SNHLY, CDR2 FYNNEI, per germline. CDR3 length equals 14 residues. The DNA of the CDR3 is TGTGCCAGCAGTGTATATCAGGGGGCAGATGGCTACACCTTC. The encoded protein is CASSVYQGADGYTF.

The rearrangement links TRBV10-2 to TRBJ2-1; D might be TRBD2 (7 bases). V was trimmed by 9 bases and J by 5 bases, leaving 20 bases between them. This CDR3 has 15 residues. Germline assignment: CDR1 WSHSY and CDR2 SAAADI. The chain's CDR3 is CASNDFGGPHNEQFF. DNA for the CDR3: TGCGCCAGTAATGATTTCGGGGGGCCACACAATGAGCAGTTCTTC.

This clonotype was seen a few times. The chain recombines TRBV4-2 with TRBJ2-1; TRBD2 aligns across 12 bases. With 1 base clipped from V and 2 bases from J, the junction kept 3 bases outside the gene matches. There are 17 residues in the CDR3. The germline gives CDR1 LGHNA, CDR2 YNFKEQ. This chain's CDR3 is CASSQGGLAGTYNEQFF. In DNA form, the CDR3 reads TGTGCCAGCAGCCAAGGGGGACTAGCGGGTACCTACAATGAGCAGTTCTTC.

In this sample, this clonotype turned up a few times. V is TRBV5-1 and J is TRBJ2-5; D may be TRBD1 (6 bases). Gene TRBJ2-7 matches the end of the DNA better, so the J call may be wrong. The CDR3 runs to 15 residues. Germline CDR1 reads SGHRS; CDR2 reads YFSETQ. This chain's CDR3 is CASSLEQGVGYEQYF. CDR3 nucleotide sequence: TGCGCCAGCAGCTTGGAACAGGGTGTAGGCTACGAGCAGTACTTC.

V is TRBV20-1 and J is TRBJ1-2; TRBD1 agrees at 7 bases. Germline V gives CDR1 DFQATT, CDR2 SNEGSKA (reference sequence). The CDR3 consists of 14 residues. J was trimmed by 6 bases and V by 0 bases; bases with no gene match: 7. In nucleotides, the CDR3 is TGCAGTGCTAGAGATTTCACAGGGGTACATGGCTACACCTTC. This translates into CSARDFTGVHGYTF.

To note about this clonotype: A read error may produce the germline difference seen at one junction end. The V gene is TRBV20-1, the J gene TRBJ2-5, with TRBD2 identical over 7 bases. From germline, CDR1 is DFQATT and CDR2 SNEGSKA (reference sequence). The CDR3 has 16 residues. CDR3: CSAGDSGAVGDNEQLF. The CDR3, as DNA: TGCAGTGCCGGAGACAGCGGGGCGGTGGGTGACAATGAGCAGCTCTTC.

The V call is TRBV3-1, the J call TRBJ1-4, with D maybe TRBD1 (5 bases). Trimming shortened V by 0 bases and J by 6 bases, and 14 bases separated the two germline ends. Germline V gene data show CDR1 as LGHDT and CDR2 as YNNKEL (reference sequence). The CDR3 covers 16 residues. The CDR3 spells CASSQDRGVVHEKLFF. The CDR3 bases are TGTGCCAGCAGCCAAGATCGGGGGGTTGTCCATGAAAAACTGTTTTTT. The whole variable domain, remainder taken from reference TRBV3-1 and TRBJ1-4, is DTAVSQTPKYLVTQMGNDKSIKCEQNLGHDTMYWYKQDSKKFLKIMFSYNNKELIINETVPNRFSPKSPDKAHLNLHINSLELGDSAVYFCASSQDRGVVHEKLFFGSGTQLSVL.

The chain employs TRBV29-1 and TRBJ1-6; D is undetermined. Trimming took off 6 bases at V and 10 bases at J, with 7 bases between the two ends. This CDR3 is 10 amino acids long. CDR1 SQVTM and CDR2 ANQGSEA come from the germline V gene. This chain's CDR3 is CSVSRSPLHF. The CDR3 DNA reads TGCAGCGTCAGTCGCTCACCCCTCCACTTT. The full variable domain, with the rest looked up from reference TRBV29-1 and TRBJ1-6, is SAVISQKPSRDICQRGTSLTIQCQVDSQVTMMFWYRQQPGQSLTLIATANQGSEATYESGFVIDKFPISRPNLTFSTLTVSNMSPEDSSIYLCSVSRSPLHFGNGTRLTVT.